One and the same sample provided the 15 T cell receptor beta chains below, sequenced in a study of STAT5B mutations in CD4+ large granular lymphocyte leukemia. TCRdb's table, derived via immunoSEQ multiplex PCR, lists solely in-frame clones and lacks some. This table holds about 31,000 clones, 76% found once. Sequenced material: CD4+ T cells from blood buffy coats. These receptors originate from a human donor in good health.

This CDR3 reads CASRGTKGNNQPQHF. CDR3 nucleotides: TGTGCCAGCAGGGGGACTAAAGGGAACAATCAGCCCCAGCATTTT. The chain has TRBV2 and TRBJ1-5; D possibly corresponds to TRBD1 (5 bases). V was shortened by 6 bases and J by 3 bases, with 15 bases between the two germline ends. Per the germline V gene, CDR1 is SNHLY and CDR2 is FYNNEI. The CDR3 loop spans 15 amino acids.

This chain joins TRBV7-9 and TRBJ2-1; the D gene is possibly TRBD1 (6 bases). Germline V CDR1 and CDR2: SEHNR, FQNEAQ (reference sequence). Trimming cost V 5 bases and J 3 bases, with 11 bases left between them. The CDR3 runs to 14 residues. The CDR3 DNA reads as TGTGCCAGCAGCCAAGCAGGGGTCTACAATGAGCAGTTCTTC. It translates to CASSQAGVYNEQFF.

This chain connects TRBV19 to TRBJ1-2; D gene ambiguous. The CDR3 totals 13 residues. V lost 3 bases and J 1 base, leaving 6 bases between the germline ends. Per germline, CDR1 LNHDA and CDR2 SQIVND (reference sequence). CDR3: CASSILGNYGYTF. The CDR3, as DNA: TGTGCCAGTAGTATTCTGGGTAACTATGGCTACACCTTC. The whole variable domain, remainder taken from reference TRBV19 and TRBJ1-2, is DGGITQSPKYLFRKEGQNVTLSCEQNLNHDAMYWYRQDPGQGLRLIYYSQIVNDFQKGDIAEGYSVSREKKESFPLTVTSAQKNPTAFYLCASSILGNYGYTFGSGTRLTVV.

The rearrangement uses TRBV5-5 and TRBJ2-2; 12 bases are shared with TRBD2. The ends lost 2 bases at V and 5 bases at J; junction bases unmatched: 1. This CDR3 is built from 15 residues. Per germline, CDR1 SGHKS and CDR2 YYEKEE (reference sequence). For the CDR3, the DNA is TGTGCCAGCAGCTTTCTAGCGGGAGGGACCGGGGAGCTGTTTTTT. Translation gives CASSFLAGGTGELFF.

This clone appeared a single time. V usage is TRBV29-1 and J usage is TRBJ2-7; D gene unclear. Trimming removed 7 bases at V and 5 bases at J, with 12 bases between. Germline V CDR1 and CDR2: SQVTM, ANQGSEA. The CDR3 sequence is 11 residues long. For the CDR3, the DNA is TGCAGCGCCCGGCAGTCCCACGAGCAGTACTTC. It specifies CSARQSHEQYF.

The chain carries TRBV29-1 and TRBJ2-3, with D perhaps TRBD2 (5 bases). CDR1 and CDR2 from the germline V gene are SQVTM and ANQGSEA. V was pared by 4 bases and J by 11 bases, with 10 bases between. This CDR3 contains 10 residues. CDR3: CSVVSEMQYF. In nucleotides, the CDR3 is TGCAGCGTTGTTAGCGAGATGCAGTATTTT.

This chain connects TRBV11-2 to TRBJ2-5; D may correspond to TRBD1 or TRBD2 (7 bases each). Trimming cost V 4 bases and J 5 bases, with 14 bases left between them. The germline gives CDR1 SGHAT, CDR2 FQNNGV. This CDR3 comprises 14 residues. This CDR3 is CASSSGGDSETQYF. CDR3 nucleotides: TGTGCCAGCAGCTCAGGGGGGGACTCGGAGACCCAGTACTTC.

The chain couples TRBV2 to TRBJ1-5; 8 bases match TRBD1. Germline V lookup: CDR1 SNHLY, CDR2 FYNNEI. The junction had 5 bases not matched to a gene; V was cut back by 4 bases and J by 0 bases. The CDR3 consists of 16 residues. CDR3 sequence: CASSVGQDYSNQPQHF. CDR3 in DNA: TGTGCCAGCAGTGTGGGACAGGATTATAGCAATCAGCCCCAGCATTTT.

The chain is built from TRBV5-4 and TRBJ2-2; possibly TRBD2 for D (5 bases). The germline V gene encodes CDR1 SGHNT and CDR2 YYREEE (reference sequence). The CDR3 sequence is 16 residues long. Trimming removed 4 bases from V and 0 bases from J, with 13 bases in between. The CDR3 DNA reads as TGTGCCAGCAGCCCCGTCCGAGGGACGAACACCGGGGAGCTGTTTTTT. Its protein is CASSPVRGTNTGELFF. The full variable domain, completed using reference TRBV5-4 and TRBJ2-2, is ETGVTQSPTHLIKTRGQQVTLRCSSQSGHNTVSWYQQALGQGPQFIFQYYREEENGRGNFPPRFSGLQFPNYSSELNVNALELDDSALYLCASSPVRGTNTGELFFGEGSRLTVL.

This chain uses TRBV21-1 with TRBJ2-7; TRBD1 was called by the table and not checked on the DNA. TRBV21-1 is listed as a pseudogene. This CDR3 region has 21 residues. CDR3 residues: CASSKERREGQGAPNSYEQYF. The CDR3 DNA reads TGTGCCAGCAGCAAGGAAAGGAGGGAGGGACAGGGGGCGCCCAACTCCTACGAGCAGTACTTC.

The chain joins TRBV20-1 to TRBJ2-1; D might be TRBD2 (5 bases). CDR1 and CDR2 (germline): DFQATT, SNEGSKA (reference sequence). The CDR3 has 11 residues. Trimming took off 5 bases at V and 12 bases at J, with 14 bases between the two ends. The CDR3 bases are TGCAGTGCTCCCCAGACCGGGGTGCAGTTCTTC. The encoded protein is CSAPQTGVQFF.

This chain's CDR3 is CASTPGLGQYF. The CDR3, as DNA: TGTGCCAGCACCCCGGGCCTCGGTCAGTACTTC. The chain carries TRBV7-9 and TRBJ2-7; D unclear. Trimming took 7 bases from V and 10 from J, leaving 14 bases between them. The germline CDR1 and CDR2 sequences are SEHNR and FQNEAQ (reference sequence). The CDR3 has 11 residues. Together with reference TRBV7-9 and TRBJ2-7, the CDR3 gives the full variable domain: DTGVSQNPRHKITKRGQNVTFRCDPISEHNRLYWYRQTLGQGPEFLTYFQNEAQLEKSRLLSDRFSAERPKGSFSTLEIQRTEQGDSAMYLCASTPGLGQYFGPGTRLTVT.

V gene TRBV5-1 combines with J gene TRBJ2-3; 10 nucleotides match TRBD1. The ends lost 5 bases at V and 4 bases at J; junction bases unmatched: 7. The CDR3 totals 15 residues. CDR1 and CDR2 from the germline V gene are SGHRS and YFSETQ. DNA of the CDR3: TGCGCCAGCAGTTGGGGACAGGGGATTGCAGATACGCAGTATTTT. Translated: CASSWGQGIADTQYF.

This clone was observed a few times. The rearrangement links TRBV19 to TRBJ1-2; 10 nucleotides match TRBD1. V trimming: 4 bases; J trimming: 7 bases; junction bases outside the gene matches: 9. Germline lookup yields CDR1 LNHDA and CDR2 SQIVND (reference sequence). The CDR3 totals 15 residues. Written as DNA, the CDR3 is TGTGCCAGTAGTAATACCCCGGGACAGGGGTCTGGCTACACCTTC. Amino acid sequence: CASSNTPGQGSGYTF.

The chain employs TRBV11-3 and TRBJ2-5, with D possibly being TRBD1 (5 bases). Germline V lookup: CDR1 SGHNT, CDR2 YENEEA. With 5 bases removed from V and 3 bases from J, the gap between germline ends came to 10 bases. This CDR3 spans 13 amino acids. CDR3 sequence: CASSHGAEETQYF. In DNA, the CDR3 is TGTGCCAGCAGCCATGGGGCAGAAGAGACCCAGTACTTC. Supplemented by reference TRBV11-3 and TRBJ2-5, the full variable domain reads EAGVVQSPRYKIIEKKQPVAFWCNPISGHNTLYWYLQNLGQGPELLIRYENEEAVDDSQLPKDRFSAERLKGVDSTLKIQPAELGDSAVYLCASSHGAEETQYFGPGTRLLVL.